The 2 T cell receptor beta chains listed next were all sequenced from one sample in a study of blood T cell repertoires in COVID-19. Assay: immunoSEQ multiplex PCR; the TCRdb copy retains only in-frame clones and omits some. The sample lists fewer than 500,000 clones; about 89% were seen once. The sequenced material came from peripheral blood. Receptor source: a woman under 40 with acute or convalescent COVID-19.

The chain employs TRBV28 and TRBJ2-1, with a possible D match to TRBD2 (6 bases). V lost 7 bases, J lost 6 bases, and 16 bases lay in between. The CDR3 sequence is 14 residues long. In germline, CDR1 is MDHEN, CDR2 SYDVKM. The CDR3 sequence is CASNSFGGGNEQFF. CDR3 in DNA: TGTGCCAGCAATTCTTTCGGGGGTGGCAATGAGCAGTTCTTC.

The chain employs TRBV2 and TRBJ2-5; a possible D gene is TRBD2 (5 bases). Germline values: CDR1 SNHLY, CDR2 FYNNEI. The V gene lost 8 bases and the J gene lost 3 bases, with 13 bases spanning the gap. The CDR3 has 13 residues. CDR3 in amino acids: CASVRVGKETQYF. The CDR3 DNA is TGTGCCAGCGTGCGGGTGGGAAAAGAGACCCAGTACTTC.